This is a list of T cell receptor beta chains from one sample in a study of T cell changes during pregnancy in multiple sclerosis. Generated by immunoSEQ multiplex PCR, the TCRdb table keeps only in-frame clones and is missing some. This table holds tens of thousands of clones, roughly 92% found once. The sequencing here drew on peripheral blood, taken in the third trimester of pregnancy. These receptors were collected from a female donor in good health, enrolled as a control in a pregnancy study. Each CDR3 is given with its conserved first and last residue. D genes are given only for firm matches. A clone size is listed for some rows: how often the clone was seen (once, few, many), or a class if it is expanded.

abundance	j_gene	d_gene	v_gene	CDR3aa	CDR3nt
-	TRBJ2-1	TRBD2	TRBV20-1	CSAGEGNEQFF	TGCAGTGCGGGGGAGGGTAATGAGCAGTTCTTC
-	TRBJ2-5	-	TRBV5-4	CASSSTKRGQETQYF	TGTGCCAGCAGCTCGACCAAAAGGGGGCAAGAGACCCAGTACTTC
-	TRBJ2-5	TRBD1	TRBV28	CASSTPGQGNPETQYF	TGTGCCAGCAGTACTCCGGGACAGGGAAACCCAGAGACCCAGTACTTC
-	TRBJ2-7	-	TRBV9	CASSYMGGPGDEQYF	TGTGCCAGCAGCTATATGGGGGGTCCTGGGGACGAGCAGTACTTC
-	TRBJ2-2	-	TRBV14	CASSQDEYGELFF	TGTGCCAGCAGCCAAGACGAGTACGGGGAGCTGTTTTTT
-	TRBJ2-5	-	TRBV28	CASSLPQGGETQYF	TGTGCCAGCAGTTTGCCCCAGGGAGGCGAGACCCAGTACTTC
-	TRBJ2-5	TRBD2	TRBV7-2	CASRRGGVSQETQYF	TGTGCCAGCAGGCGGGGAGGGGTATCCCAAGAGACCCAGTACTTC
-	TRBJ2-1	-	TRBV5-6	CASSLIRDSFNNEQFF	TGTGCCAGCAGCTTGATAAGGGACTCCTTTAACAATGAGCAGTTCTTC
once	TRBJ2-5	TRBD2	TRBV7-3	CASSLGFGTSEETQYF	TGTGCCAGCAGCTTAGGGTTTGGGACTAGCGAGGAGACCCAGTACTTC
-	TRBJ2-1	TRBD1	TRBV16	CASSQDRVNEQFF	TGTGCCAGCAGCCAAGACAGGGTTAATGAGCAGTTCTTC
-	TRBJ2-2	TRBD1	TRBV19	CASSKGAWTGELFF	TGTGCCAGTAGTAAGGGGGCGTGGACCGGGGAGCTGTTTTTT
-	TRBJ2-1	TRBD1	TRBV6-1	CASSVGQGSYNEQFF	TGTGCCAGCAGTGTGGGACAGGGCTCTTACAATGAGCAGTTCTTC
-	TRBJ2-5	-	TRBV28	CASRDRLRGYF	TGTGCCAGCAGAGACAGGCTCAGGGGGTACTTC
-	TRBJ1-2	-	TRBV5-4	CASSLRGLNYGYTF	TGTGCCAGCAGCTTGCGGGGGTTAAATTATGGCTACACCTTC
-	TRBJ2-7	TRBD1	TRBV28	CASSAGGQGAREQYF	TGTGCCAGCAGTGCCGGAGGACAGGGGGCGCGTGAGCAGTACTTC
once	TRBJ1-1	-	TRBV5-1	CASSLSGNMNTEAFF	TGCGCCAGCAGCCTTTCCGGGAACATGAACACTGAAGCTTTCTTT
-	TRBJ2-7	-	TRBV16	CASSIRDYYEQYF	TGTGCCAGCAGCATCAGGGATTACTACGAGCAGTACTTC
once	TRBJ1-4	-	TRBV28	CASARQTNEKLFF	TGTGCCAGCGCCAGGCAGACTAATGAAAAACTGTTTTTT
-	TRBJ2-7	-	TRBV18	CASSPTQGYEQYF	TGTGCCAGCTCACCTACACAGGGCTACGAGCAGTACTTC
few	TRBJ1-1	-	TRBV6-5	CASSLQGATEAFF	TGTGCCAGCAGTTTACAGGGAGCAACTGAAGCTTTCTTT
few	TRBJ2-1	-	TRBV7-9	CASSLESSRYEQFF	TGTGCCAGCAGCTTAGAGTCAAGCCGGTATGAGCAGTTCTTC
-	TRBJ2-5	TRBD1	TRBV5-1	CASSLPGGQETQYF	TGCGCCAGCAGCTTGCCAGGGGGACAAGAGACCCAGTACTTC
once	TRBJ2-2	-	TRBV5-1	CASFGQDTGELFF	TGCGCCAGCTTCGGACAAGACACCGGGGAGCTGTTTTTT
-	TRBJ2-3	-	TRBV10-3	CAISDFSTDTQYF	TGTGCCATCAGTGACTTTAGCACAGATACGCAGTATTTT
-	TRBJ2-1	-	TRBV11-3	CASSLVGQSYNEQFF	TGTGCCAGCAGCTTAGTGGGCCAGTCCTACAATGAGCAGTTCTTC
-	TRBJ2-6	-	TRBV6-5	CASSYQGLTGANVLTF	TGTGCCAGCAGTTACCAGGGGCTAACTGGGGCCAACGTCCTGACTTTC
-	TRBJ2-3	-	TRBV1	CTSSQGGAFLSGGADTQYF	TGCACCAGCAGCCAAGGAGGGGCGTTCCTAAGCGGGGGGGCAGATACGCAGTATTTT
-	TRBJ1-3	TRBD1	TRBV9	CASSPVTGAGNTIYF	TGTGCCAGCAGCCCAGTCACAGGGGCGGGAAACACCATATATTTT
-	TRBJ2-7	-	TRBV7-2	CASSLDAGEQYF	TGTGCCAGCAGCTTAGATGCGGGCGAGCAGTACTTC
-	TRBJ1-4	-	TRBV4-2	CASSQAGGDEKLFF	TGTGCCAGCAGCCAAGCTGGGGGCGATGAAAAACTGTTTTTT
-	TRBJ1-1	-	TRBV19	CASSVDTEAFF	TGTGCCAGTTCGGTGGACACTGAAGCTTTCTTT
-	TRBJ1-2	TRBD1	TRBV5-6	CASSLWAGGVGATF	TGTGCCAGCAGCTTGTGGGCAGGGGGAGTCGGGGCCACCTTC
-	TRBJ1-2	TRBD1	TRBV28	CASSRPRTGNYGYTF	TGTGCCAGCAGTCGACCCCGGACAGGGAACTATGGCTACACCTTC
-	TRBJ2-2	-	TRBV7-9	CASSLPWQGNAGELFF	TGTGCCAGCAGCTTACCCTGGCAGGGGAACGCCGGGGAGCTGTTTTTT
-	TRBJ2-1	-	TRBV4-1	CASSQDPGLGANEQFF	TGCGCCAGCAGCCAAGACCCGGGACTGGGAGCCAATGAGCAGTTCTTC
-	TRBJ1-2	TRBD1	TRBV28	CASSSSNRGGYTF	TGTGCCAGCAGTTCAAGTAACAGGGGTGGCTACACCTTC
-	TRBJ2-7	-	TRBV20-1	CSARGRYEQYF	TGCAGTGCTAGAGGTCGGTACGAGCAGTACTTC
-	TRBJ1-5	-	TRBV29-1	CSVEAGPNQPQHF	TGCAGCGTTGAAGCAGGGCCTAATCAGCCCCAGCATTTT
-	TRBJ2-1	-	TRBV19	CASESALYNEQFF	TGTGCCAGCGAGAGTGCCCTCTACAATGAGCAGTTCTTC
-	TRBJ1-6	-	TRBV18	CASSPTNRANNSPLHF	TGTGCCAGCTCACCTACCAACAGGGCCAATAATTCACCCCTCCACTTT
-	TRBJ1-1	TRBD1	TRBV7-2	CASSFSGTGGFTEAFF	TGTGCCAGCAGCTTTTCCGGGACAGGGGGGTTCACTGAAGCTTTCTTT
-	TRBJ2-3	-	TRBV5-1	CASSNGTLGDTQYF	TGCGCCAGCAGCAACGGGACTCTCGGGGATACGCAGTATTTT
-	TRBJ2-7	TRBD2	TRBV18	CASHSGTTYEQYF	TGTGCCAGCCATAGCGGGACTACCTACGAGCAGTACTTC
-	TRBJ2-1	TRBD2	TRBV7-2	CASRVAVGLAAGVSNEQFF	TGTGCCAGCAGGGTAGCGGTCGGGCTAGCGGCCGGGGTCTCAAATGAGCAGTTCTTC
-	TRBJ1-2	TRBD1	TRBV6-5	CASSYRGGYTF	TGTGCCAGCAGCTACAGGGGTGGCTACACCTTC
-	TRBJ2-2	-	TRBV7-6	CATNLREGITGELFF	TGTGCCACCAACCTCCGAGAGGGTATCACCGGGGAGCTGTTTTTT
-	TRBJ2-7	TRBD1	TRBV28	CASSLGGQGPHEQYF	TGTGCCAGCAGTTTAGGGGGACAGGGCCCACACGAGCAGTACTTC
-	TRBJ2-1	-	TRBV10-1	CASSEGGGSDEQFF	TGCGCCAGCAGTGAAGGTGGGGGGAGCGATGAGCAGTTCTTC
-	TRBJ2-5	-	TRBV19	CASSIGRGEETQYF	TGTGCCAGTAGTATAGGGAGAGGAGAAGAGACCCAGTACTTC
-	TRBJ2-7	TRBD2	TRBV10-2	CASNLGTSGNPYEQYF	TGCGCCAGCAACCTCGGGACTAGCGGAAACCCCTACGAGCAGTACTTC
once	TRBJ2-3	TRBD2	TRBV4-3	CASSQDLLAGVGDTQYF	TGCGCCAGCAGCCAAGATTTGCTAGCGGGAGTTGGAGATACGCAGTATTTT
-	TRBJ2-2	-	TRBV10-1	CASSESVGTGELFF	TGCGCCAGCAGTGAGAGCGTGGGCACCGGGGAGCTGTTTTTT
-	TRBJ2-4	-	TRBV28	CASSPDRPPGNIQYF	TGTGCCAGCAGTCCCGACAGGCCCCCGGGAAACATTCAGTACTTC